Reported below is one T cell receptor beta chain. Its antigen is not known. The sample is drawn from a study of CD8+CD57+ T cells in acquired aplastic anemia. For the study at large: Sorted CD4+ and CD8+ cell DNA averaged about 3.5 ug.

The germline CDR1 and CDR2 sequences are SGDLS and YYNGEE. V was shortened by 0 bases and J by 7 bases, with 14 bases between the two germline ends. This CDR3 is built from 15 residues. Genomic DNA, the template, was used for profiling of the TCR beta VDJ and CDR3. TCRdb called the reads again in MiXCR, with one record for every CDR3 protein. Of fewer than 250,000 distinct CDR3 sequences in the sample, roughly 56% were seen once. Regarding the study as a whole: The same twenty-nine CD8+ CDR3 sequences occurred in patients and in controls.

The chain is built from TRBV9 and TRBJ1-3, with D maybe TRBD1 (5 bases). Sequenced material: sorted CD4+, CD8+, or CD8+CD57+ T cells (not recorded which) from PBMCs. The clonotype originates from a human donor in good health, serving as a control. CDR3 residues: CASSVGSTAPNTIYF. The CDR3 nucleotides read TGTGCCAGCAGCGTAGGATCGACAGCGCCGAACACCATATATTTT. The full variable domain, in which reference TRBV9 and TRBJ1-3 provide the parts outside the CDR3, is DSGVTQTPKHLITATGQRVTLRCSPRSGDLSVYWYQQSLDQGLQFLIQYYNGEERAKGNILERFSAQQFPDLHSELNLSSLELGDSALYFCASSVGSTAPNTIYFGEGSWLTVV.